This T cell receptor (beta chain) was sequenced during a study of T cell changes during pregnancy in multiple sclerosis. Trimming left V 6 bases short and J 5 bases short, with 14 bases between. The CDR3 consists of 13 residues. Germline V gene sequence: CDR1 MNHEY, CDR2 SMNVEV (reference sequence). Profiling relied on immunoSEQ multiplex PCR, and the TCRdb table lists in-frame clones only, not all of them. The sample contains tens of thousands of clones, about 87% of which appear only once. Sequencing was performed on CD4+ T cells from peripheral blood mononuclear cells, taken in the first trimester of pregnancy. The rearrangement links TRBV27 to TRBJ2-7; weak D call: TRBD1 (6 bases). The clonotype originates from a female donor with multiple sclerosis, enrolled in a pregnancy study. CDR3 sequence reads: CASSFPGENEQYF. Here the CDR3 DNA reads TGTGCCAGCAGCTTCCCAGGGGAAAACGAGCAGTACTTC.